A selection of T cell receptor beta chains follows, all from one sample in a study of PD-1 blockade in classical Hodgkin lymphoma. Assay: immunoSEQ multiplex PCR; the TCRdb copy retains only in-frame clones and omits some. The sample records around 91,000 clones, approximately 80% being singletons. Sequencing was performed on peripheral blood mononuclear cells (PBMCs), taken before the second cycle of nivolumab. Receptors were obtained from a human donor with classical Hodgkin lymphoma. Both conserved end residues are part of each CDR3. The D gene is left open where the match is weak. Clone size, where shown, is once, few, many, or a class for clones that have expanded.

>TRBJ1-1|NA|TRBV5-4|few
TGTGCCAGCAGCTTGGAAGGCACGGGCCCGAACACTGAAGCTTTCTTT
CASSLEGTGPNTEAFF
>TRBJ2-3|TRBD2|TRBV7-3|once
TGTGCCAGCAGCTTCCAGCGGGACGGGGAACAGTATTTT
CASSFQRDGEQYF
>TRBJ2-5|NA|TRBV18|NA
TGTGCCAGCTCACCTTCGACAGGGACTCGTGAGACCCAGTACTTC
CASSPSTGTRETQYF
>TRBJ2-7|TRBD2|TRBV5-4|NA
TGTGCCAGCAGCTTACGGACTAGCCTGATCAGGGAGCAGTACTTC
CASSLRTSLIREQYF
>TRBJ1-1|NA|TRBV19|NA
TGTGCCAGTAGTAGGAACACTGAAGCTTTCTTT
CASSRNTEAFF
>TRBJ2-3|NA|TRBV19|NA
TGTGCCAGTAGTGCCGGGAGCACAGATACGCAGTATTTT
CASSAGSTDTQYF
>TRBJ2-3|NA|TRBV5-1|NA
TGCGCCAGCGGGAAAGACGCTGCTGGACAAGATACGCAGTATTTT
CASGKDAAGQDTQYF
>TRBJ1-1|NA|TRBV11-2|NA
TGTGCCAGCAGCCGGATAACGTTGAACACTGAAGCTTTCTTT
CASSRITLNTEAFF
>TRBJ1-5|NA|TRBV21-1|NA
TGTGCCAGCAGCTTGACAGACAGCAATCAGCCCCAGCATTTT
CASSLTDSNQPQHF
>TRBJ2-2|NA|TRBV5-4|NA
TGTGCCAGCAGCCCTTCTGCACAGGGTTTGCCCGGGGAGCTGTTTTTT
CASSPSAQGLPGELFF
>TRBJ2-7|NA|TRBV6-5|NA
TGTGCCAGCAGTGAAGCAGGGGTCCAGTACTTC
CASSEAGVQYF
>TRBJ1-5|TRBD1|TRBV6-1|NA
TGTGCCAGCGGGCAGGGGGCAGTTCAGCCCCAGCATTTT
CASGQGAVQPQHF
>TRBJ1-2|NA|TRBV28|NA
TGTGCCAGCAGTTTCGTGAGCCTCTATGGCTACACCTTC
CASSFVSLYGYTF
>TRBJ2-5|TRBD2|TRBV19|NA
TGTGCCAGTACCCCTATAGCGGGAGCTAACCAAGAGACCCAGTACTTC
CASTPIAGANQETQYF
>TRBJ1-1|NA|TRBV19|NA
TGTGCCAGTAGTATGGGTCTCCCTAGTACTGAAGCTTTCTTT
CASSMGLPSTEAFF
>TRBJ2-7|TRBD1|TRBV19|NA
TGTGCCAGTAGAGCCGGGACAGCCCTCTCCTACGAGCAGTACTTC
CASRAGTALSYEQYF
>TRBJ2-1|NA|TRBV5-1|NA
TGCGCCAGCAGCCCCGCAGGGACCTTCACGGATGAGCAGTTCTTC
CASSPAGTFTDEQFF